The 27 T cell receptor beta chains below all came from one sample that was sequenced in a study of blood T cell repertoires in COVID-19. Libraries were prepared by immunoSEQ multiplex PCR; TCRdb keeps only in-frame clonotypes and omits some of them. The table lists 650,000 to 800,000 clones, 85% to 90% of them singletons. Sequenced sample: peripheral blood. The source of these receptors is a woman between 18 and 29 years old with acute or convalescent COVID-19.

The genes are TRBV20-1 and TRBJ2-1; a possible D gene is TRBD2 (6 bases). Germline V lookup: CDR1 DFQATT, CDR2 SNEGSKA (reference sequence). Trimming stripped 3 bases from V and 6 bases from J, with 12 bases between. CDR3 size: 13 residues. This chain's CDR3 is CSASSGGFNEQFF. DNA for the CDR3: TGCAGTGCTAGTTCCGGGGGTTTCAATGAGCAGTTCTTC.

The chain recombines TRBV19 with TRBJ1-1; weak D call: TRBD1 (6 bases). Trimming removed 6 bases at V and 4 bases at J, with 15 bases between. The germline CDR1 and CDR2 sequences are LNHDA and SQIVND (reference sequence). This CDR3 region has 14 residues. The CDR3 sequence is CASRLEQGSTEAFF. The CDR3 DNA is TGTGCCAGTAGGTTAGAACAGGGTAGCACTGAAGCTTTCTTT.

This clone has a single count. The chain uses TRBV7-2 and TRBJ1-2; 8 positions match TRBD1. V shed 5 bases, J shed 4 bases, and the junction held 9 bases outside the gene matches. The V gene's germline CDR1 is SGHTA and CDR2 FQGNSA. CDR3 length: 15 amino acids. CDR3 nucleotides: TGTGCCAGCAGCACCCAGGGGGCCAGCAGCTATGGCTACACCTTC. The encoded protein is CASSTQGASSYGYTF.

Here the CDR3 DNA reads TGCAGCGTTGCCCGACTAGCGGCCGACAATGAGCAGTTCTTC. This codes for CSVARLAADNEQFF. The J gene is TRBJ2-1, the V gene TRBV29-1, with 9 bases aligning to TRBD2. The V gene end was trimmed by 4 bases and the J gene end by 5 bases; junction bases not matched to a gene: 6. Looked up from germline, CDR1 is SQVTM and CDR2 is ANQGSEA. The CDR3 contains 14 residues.

V usage is TRBV7-2 and J usage is TRBJ1-5, with a tentative D call TRBD1 (6 bases). The V and J ends lost 2 bases and 2 bases respectively, with 13 bases between them. Per the germline V gene, CDR1 is SGHTA and CDR2 is FQGNSA. The CDR3 is 16 amino acids. The CDR3 loop is CASSLKPRGGNQPQHF. The CDR3 DNA reads as TGTGCCAGCAGCTTAAAGCCCAGGGGAGGCAATCAGCCCCAGCATTTT.

The rearrangement links TRBV2 to TRBJ2-1; TRBD1 agrees at 8 bases. The V gene end was trimmed by 6 bases and the J gene end by 4 bases; junction bases not matched to a gene: 2. This CDR3 spans 13 amino acids. Germline V lookup: CDR1 SNHLY, CDR2 FYNNEI. The CDR3, as DNA: TGTGCCAGCAGAGGGGACAGGTACAATGAGCAGTTCTTC. Protein: CASRGDRYNEQFF.

On this clone itself: This same CDR3 is encoded by further DNA sequences in the sample. The chain has TRBV5-1 and TRBJ1-3, with D possibly matching TRBD1 (5 bases). The CDR3 has 13 residues. Germline V lookup: CDR1 SGHRS, CDR2 YFSETQ. Trimming took 0 bases from V and 4 from J, leaving 5 bases between them. For the CDR3, the DNA is TGCGCCAGCAGCTTGGGGACAGGAAACACCATATATTTT. Its protein product is CASSLGTGNTIYF.

Comment on this clone: Other DNA sequences in this specimen translate into the identical CDR3. The chain links TRBV24-1 to TRBJ1-2, with TRBD1 matching over 8 bases. Germline lookup yields CDR1 KGHDR and CDR2 SFDVKD. The CDR3 contains 13 residues. Losses at the gene ends were 3 bases for V and 8 bases for J; bases not matched to a gene: 4. The CDR3 here is CATSDPQGGGYTF. The CDR3 region has the DNA TGTGCCACCAGTGATCCACAGGGGGGAGGCTACACCTTC.

The genes are TRBV19 and TRBJ1-2, with D uncertain. The CDR3 runs 15 residues. V gave up 2 bases and J gave up 6 bases, with 16 bases separating them. In germline, CDR1 is LNHDA, CDR2 SQIVND (reference sequence). Written as DNA, the CDR3 is TGTGCCAGTAGTATATCAGGAGGTGGAGCCGATGGCTACACCTTC. This translates into CASSISGGGADGYTF.

The chain combines TRBV2 with TRBJ1-4; D is unresolved. Germline CDR1 and CDR2: SNHLY and FYNNEI. With 0 bases removed from V and 4 bases from J, the gap between germline ends came to 15 bases. This CDR3 comprises 17 residues. The CDR3: CASSEAPIRLFNEKLFF. Written as DNA, the CDR3 is TGTGCCAGCAGTGAAGCACCCATCCGGTTATTTAATGAAAAACTGTTTTTT.

About this clone: Other DNA sequences within the sample encode an identical CDR3. The chain recombines TRBV18 with TRBJ2-1; 12 nucleotides agree with TRBD2. The CDR3 loop spans 15 amino acids. Germline CDR1 is KGHSH and CDR2 is LQKENI. Trimming cost V 3 bases and J 5 bases; bases outside gene matches: 2. Here the CDR3 DNA reads TGTGCCAGCTCACCCCTAGCGGGGGGGAACAATGAGCAGTTCTTC. Translated: CASSPLAGGNNEQFF. Complete variable domain (other parts from reference TRBV18 and TRBJ2-1): NAGVMQNPRHLVRRRGQEARLRCSPMKGHSHVYWYRQLPEEGLKFMVYLQKENIIDESGMPKERFSAEFPKEGPSILRIQQVVRGDSAAYFCASSPLAGGNNEQFFGPGTRLTVL.

The chain employs TRBV6-1 and TRBJ2-5; D gene unclear. CDR1 is MNHNS and CDR2 is SASEGT in the germline V gene. There are 11 residues in the CDR3. The V gene lost 2 bases and the J gene lost 9 bases, with 7 bases spanning the gap. DNA of the CDR3: TGTGCCAGCAGTGAAAAACGGGCCCAGTACTTC. It encodes CASSEKRAQYF.

This clone was observed a few times. The chain combines TRBV19 with TRBJ1-3, with 10 nucleotides matching TRBD1. Germline V gene sequence: CDR1 LNHDA, CDR2 SQIVND (reference sequence). V gave up 5 bases and J gave up 2 bases; unmatched junction bases: 3. The CDR3 totals 15 residues. DNA for the CDR3: TGTGCCAGTAGTCTCGGGACAGGGGCTGGAAACACCATATATTTT. This translates into CASSLGTGAGNTIYF.

The chain carries TRBV5-1 and TRBJ1-1; D possibly corresponds to TRBD1 (5 bases). The CDR3 loop spans 13 amino acids. Germline V gene data show CDR1 as SGHRS and CDR2 as YFSETQ. V gave up 4 bases and J gave up 5 bases, with 12 bases separating them. The CDR3 loop reads CASSVPGGTEAFF. DNA of the CDR3: TGCGCCAGCAGCGTCCCCGGGGGGACTGAAGCTTTCTTT.

J is TRBJ2-1 and V is TRBV10-3; 9 nucleotides match TRBD1. Trimming removed 0 bases from V and 6 bases from J; junction bases left unmatched: 6. This CDR3 contains 16 residues. Germline loops: CDR1 ENHRY, CDR2 SYGVKD. The CDR3 DNA is TGTGCCATCAGTGAGTCAGGGACAGGGTGGGGCAATGAGCAGTTCTTC. Amino acids: CAISESGTGWGNEQFF.

The V call is TRBV6-6, the J call TRBJ1-2; D is unresolved. With 6 bases removed from V and 5 bases from J, the gap between germline ends came to 19 bases. Germline CDR1 reads MNHNY; CDR2 reads SVGAGI (reference sequence). This CDR3 has 15 amino acids. The CDR3 sequence is CASSNPSRNEYGYTF. As DNA, the CDR3 is TGTGCCAGCAGCAACCCCTCCAGGAATGAATATGGCTACACCTTC.

V and J are TRBV2 and TRBJ1-2, with a weak D call TRBD1 (5 bases). CDR1 is SNHLY and CDR2 is FYNNEI in the germline V gene. Trimming shortened V by 4 bases and J by 5 bases, and 8 bases separated the two germline ends. This CDR3 contains 12 residues. CDR3 amino acids: CASSVTEYGYTF. DNA of the CDR3: TGTGCCAGCAGTGTGACAGAATATGGCTACACCTTC.

The rearrangement joins TRBV29-1 to TRBJ1-3; D possibly corresponds to TRBD1 (5 bases). Germline values: CDR1 SQVTM, CDR2 ANQGSEA. The CDR3 contains 15 residues. V gave up 3 bases and J gave up 0 bases, with 12 bases separating them. The CDR3 protein is CSVDYWGDSGNTIYF. In DNA, the CDR3 is TGCAGCGTTGACTACTGGGGGGACTCTGGAAACACCATATATTTT.

The chain employs TRBV5-1 and TRBJ2-3, with TRBD2 identical over 13 bases. Germline CDR1 SGHRS, CDR2 YFSETQ. This CDR3 comprises 17 residues. Trimming cost V 0 bases and J 3 bases; bases outside gene matches: 4. CDR3 coding DNA: TGCGCCAGCAGCTTGGGGACTAGCGGGGGTCAAACAGATACGCAGTATTTT. Translated, it gives CASSLGTSGGQTDTQYF.

With respect to this clone: Other DNA sequences in this specimen translate into the identical CDR3. This sequence joins TRBV27 and TRBJ1-2; 8 nucleotides match TRBD1. The ends lost 5 bases at V and 1 base at J; junction bases unmatched: 9. Germline CDR1 is MNHEY and CDR2 is SMNVEV (reference sequence). This CDR3 region has 16 residues. Written as DNA, the CDR3 is TGTGCCAGCAGTCTCACCGGGACAGGAGTTAACTATGGCTACACCTTC. Its protein product is CASSLTGTGVNYGYTF.

The chain links TRBV27 to TRBJ1-2; D remains ambiguous. Looked up from germline, CDR1 is MNHEY and CDR2 is SMNVEV (reference sequence). With 5 bases removed from V and 0 bases from J, the gap between germline ends came to 7 bases. This CDR3 is built from 13 residues. The CDR3 DNA is TGTGCCAGCAGTCCCCCAGCTAACTATGGCTACACCTTC. This gives the protein CASSPPANYGYTF.

This clone showed up just once. V is TRBV24-1 and J is TRBJ1-1, with a weak D call TRBD1 (6 bases). Germline loops: CDR1 KGHDR, CDR2 SFDVKD. V lost 2 bases to trimming and J lost 3 bases, with 12 bases between them. The CDR3 spans 15 residues. The CDR3 DNA sequence: TGTGCCACCAGTGATTCCAGGGGTTCGGACACTGAAGCTTTCTTT. This codes for CATSDSRGSDTEAFF.

The rearrangement links TRBV11-2 to TRBJ1-1; D remains unclear. Germline V gene data show CDR1 as SGHAT and CDR2 as FQNNGV. The V end lost 8 bases, the J end lost 1 base, and 14 bases lay between the germline ends. This CDR3 has 14 residues. The CDR3 DNA reads as TGTGCCAGCTTAGGCGGCCGGGGGAACACTGAAGCTTTCTTT. Translated: CASLGGRGNTEAFF.

The chain couples TRBV4-2 to TRBJ2-3; D possibly corresponds to TRBD1 (6 bases). V was cut by 4 bases and J by 2 bases, with 22 bases left in between. Germline CDR1 reads LGHNA; CDR2 reads YNFKEQ. The CDR3 runs 18 residues. CDR3 region: CASSRRPRGSLNTDTQYF. CDR3 nucleotide sequence: TGTGCCAGCAGCCGGCGTCCCAGGGGATCTTTAAACACAGATACGCAGTATTTT.

The J gene is TRBJ2-2, the V gene TRBV3-1 (or the pseudogene TRBV3-2); 15 bases match TRBD2. CDR1 is LGHDT and CDR2 is YNNKEL in the germline V gene (reference sequence). The CDR3 is 16 residues long. V dropped 5 bases and J dropped 6; count of bases not matched to a gene: 4. The CDR3 reads CASSDGLAGGPGELFF. In DNA form, the CDR3 reads TGTGCCAGCAGCGACGGACTAGCGGGGGGGCCCGGGGAGCTGTTTTTT.

The chain couples TRBV19 to TRBJ1-6; D gene unclear. V was pared by 7 bases and J by 8 bases, with 18 bases between. Germline lookup yields CDR1 LNHDA and CDR2 SQIVND (reference sequence). There are 15 residues in the CDR3. In DNA, the CDR3 is TGTGCCAGTAATCGCGAAGGAGGCCCCCATTCACCCCTCCACTTT. Its protein is CASNREGGPHSPLHF. The full variable domain, rest sourced from reference TRBV19 and TRBJ1-6, is DGGITQSPKYLFRKEGQNVTLSCEQNLNHDAMYWYRQDPGQGLRLIYYSQIVNDFQKGDIAEGYSVSREKKESFPLTVTSAQKNPTAFYLCASNREGGPHSPLHFGNGTRLTVT.

This sequence joins TRBV6-2 or TRBV6-3 and TRBJ2-2; 9 bases align to TRBD1. Losses at the gene ends were 5 bases for V and 2 bases for J; bases not matched to a gene: 15. This CDR3 comprises 19 residues. Germline V CDR1 and CDR2: MNHEY, SVGEGT. The CDR3, as DNA: TGTGCCAGCAGTCCGACAGGGGGTTGGCGCGGGGGCAACACCGGGGAGCTGTTTTTT. This codes for CASSPTGGWRGGNTGELFF.